This TCR beta chain comes out of a study of molecular identifiers for immune sequencing clone quantification. TCRdb recomputed calls from the PCR reads with MiXCR, one row per CDR3 protein. This table holds around 470,000 distinct CDR3 sequences, 25% found once. Germline trimming cut 5 bases from V and 0 bases from J; bases unmatched to any gene: 10. CDR3 length equals 17 residues. The V gene's germline CDR1 is SNHLY and CDR2 FYNNEI. The sequence was obtained from a human donor in good health. Some libraries in this study had Jurkat cell RNA spiked in. This sequence joins TRBV2 and TRBJ2-3, with 8 positions matching TRBD1. Sequencing was carried out using naive CD8+ T cells from blood, with Jurkat cell RNA spiked in. Subset here: FACS-sorted CD8+CD4-CCR7+CD45RA+ naive T cells. For the CDR3, the DNA is TGTGCCAGCAGTCGGGACAGGCAAGGGGTGAGCACAGATACGCAGTATTTT. Translating gives CASSRDRQGVSTDTQYF.